This TCR beta chain is drawn from a study of CD8 T cells in ankylosing spondylitis. Study-wide points: The authors reported significant enrichment of disease-linked clones in matched ankylosing spondylitis synovial fluid.

This clonotype has ten or more counts. Antigen: not known. TCRdb reanalysed the 5' RACE reads using MiXCR and keeps one entry per CDR3 protein. The sample holds more than 100,000 distinct CDR3 sequences, roughly an eighth seen once. Trimming took off 1 base at V and 2 bases at J, with 6 bases between the two ends. Per the germline V gene, CDR1 is LNHNV and CDR2 is YYDKDF (reference sequence). The CDR3 is 14 residues long. The chain combines TRBV15 with TRBJ1-5; no firm D call. The specimen sequenced was blood, either unsorted or a sorted T cell fraction (not recorded which). This TCR derives from a female donor with ankylosing spondylitis or in good health (not recorded which). CDR3 bases: TGTGCCACCAGCAGAGCTATTGGCAATCAGCCCCAGCATTTT. Amino acids: CATSRAIGNQPQHF.